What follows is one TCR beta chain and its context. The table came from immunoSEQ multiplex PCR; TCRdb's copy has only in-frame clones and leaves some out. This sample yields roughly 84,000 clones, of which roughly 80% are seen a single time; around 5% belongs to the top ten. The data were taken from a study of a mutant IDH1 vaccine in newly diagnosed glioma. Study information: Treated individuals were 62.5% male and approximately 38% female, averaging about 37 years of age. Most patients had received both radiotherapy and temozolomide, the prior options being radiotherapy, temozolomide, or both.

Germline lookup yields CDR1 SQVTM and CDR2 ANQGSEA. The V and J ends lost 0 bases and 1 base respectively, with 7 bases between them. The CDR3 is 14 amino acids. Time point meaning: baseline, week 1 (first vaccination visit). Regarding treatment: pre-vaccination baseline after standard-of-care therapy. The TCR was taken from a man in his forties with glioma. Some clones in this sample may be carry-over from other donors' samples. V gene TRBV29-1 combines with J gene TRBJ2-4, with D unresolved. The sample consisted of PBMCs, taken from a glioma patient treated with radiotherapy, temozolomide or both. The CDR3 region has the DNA TGCAGCGTTGAAGATATGATGGCCAAAAACATTCAGTACTTC. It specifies CSVEDMMAKNIQYF.